This is a list of T cell receptor beta chains from one sample in a study of blood T cell repertoires in COVID-19. Clones were sequenced by immunoSEQ multiplex PCR, and TCRdb holds only the in-frame ones, with some missing. This table has a few hundred thousand clones, 80% to 90% appearing once. Sequencing was done on a sample of peripheral blood. These receptors all come from a woman aged 55-75 years who had recovered from COVID-19. The CDR3 runs from the conserved cysteine through the conserved F or W. The D gene is left open where the match is weak. Where a row states a size, it is once, few, many or the class of an expanded clone; other rows omit it.

D | J | V | size | DNA | CDR3
- | TRBJ2-5 | TRBV3-1/TRBV3-2 | few | TGTGCCAGCAGCCAAGGGGGGCAGGAGACCCAGTACTTC | CASSQGGQETQYF
TRBD2 | TRBJ2-3 | TRBV9 | - | TGTGCCAGCAGCGTAGGGGGTAGCGGGGTCGTGGATACGCAGTATTTT | CASSVGGSGVVDTQYF
TRBD1 | TRBJ1-1 | TRBV28 | - | TGTGCCAGCAGTTGGCCGGGACAGGGGGCGACTGAAGCTTTCTTT | CASSWPGQGATEAFF
- | TRBJ1-1 | TRBV29-1 | - | TGCAGCGTTCATGGACGGGAGAACACTGAAGCTTTCTTT | CSVHGRENTEAFF
TRBD1 | TRBJ1-1 | TRBV4-1 | - | TGCGCCAGCAGCCGCTTACAGGGGAGCACTGAAGCTTTCTTT | CASSRLQGSTEAFF
- | TRBJ1-1 | TRBV2 | - | TGTGCCAGCAGCGGACATATGAACACTGAAGCTTTCTTT | CASSGHMNTEAFF
- | TRBJ2-5 | TRBV5-6 | - | TGTGCCAGCAGCTTACCCCAGGGGGGAGAGACCCAGTACTTC | CASSLPQGGETQYF
- | TRBJ1-5 | TRBV6-6 | many | TGTGCCAGCAGTTACTCGGACAGAGACAATCAGCCCCAGCATTTT | CASSYSDRDNQPQHF
TRBD1 | TRBJ1-3 | TRBV5-1 | - | TGCGCCAGCAGCCCCGGGGACAGGGCAGCTGGAAACACCATATATTTT | CASSPGDRAAGNTIYF
TRBD1 | TRBJ1-2 | TRBV5-4 | - | TGTGCCAGCACGGCCCGGACAGGGGACTATGGCTACACCTTC | CASTARTGDYGYTF
- | TRBJ1-1 | TRBV6-5 | - | TGTGCCAGCAGTTACGGGGACATGGACACTGAAGCTTTCTTT | CASSYGDMDTEAFF
TRBD1 | TRBJ1-2 | TRBV6-2/TRBV6-3 | once | TGTGCCAGCAGTTACCACATCCGGGACAGGGGATACTATGGCTACACCTTC | CASSYHIRDRGYYGYTF
- | TRBJ2-2 | TRBV5-1 | few | TGCGCCAGCCACGCACCGGGTACCGGGGAGCTGTTTTTT | CASHAPGTGELFF
TRBD2 | TRBJ2-5 | TRBV4-2 | - | TGTGCCAGCAGCCAAGGGACTAGCGGGGGACAAGAGACCCAGTACTTC | CASSQGTSGGQETQYF
- | TRBJ2-1 | TRBV2 | once | TGTGCCAGCAGTGAAGCACTACCCCGGGACAATGAGCAGTTCTTC | CASSEALPRDNEQFF
TRBD1 | TRBJ1-4 | TRBV5-1 | few | TGCGCCAGCAGCTTGCAGGGGGATGAAAAACTGTTTTTT | CASSLQGDEKLFF
- | TRBJ1-2 | TRBV5-1 | once | TGCGCCAGCAGCTTGGATCGGGGGGAGTATAGTGGCTACACCTTC | CASSLDRGEYSGYTF
- | TRBJ2-5 | TRBV9 | - | TGTGCCAGCAGCTCCGGGGTGCAGGCCCAGTACTTC | CASSSGVQAQYF
- | TRBJ1-2 | TRBV29-1 | - | TGCAGCGTTGAAGGCGGGACGCCTAACTATGGCTACACCTTC | CSVEGGTPNYGYTF
TRBD2 | TRBJ2-1 | TRBV7-2 | - | TGTGCCAGCAGCTCCCTAACCTGGACTAGCGGGGTAGACAATGAGCAGTTCTTC | CASSSLTWTSGVDNEQFF
TRBD2 | TRBJ2-5 | TRBV7-8 | - | TGTGCCAGCAGCCGCGGACTAGCGGGGGGCAGGGAGACCCAGTACTTC | CASSRGLAGGRETQYF
- | TRBJ1-1 | TRBV7-9 | once | TGTGCCAGCAGCCCAGGACAGCAGCTTAACACTGAAGCTTTCTTT | CASSPGQQLNTEAFF
TRBD2 | TRBJ2-1 | TRBV27 | - | TGTGCCAGCAGTTTATGGGTAGCGGGGGGCCCCCATGAGCAGTTCTTC | CASSLWVAGGPHEQFF
- | TRBJ1-1 | TRBV7-2 | once | TGTGCCAGCAGCTTAAATGGAGCAGGGCTCACTGAAGCTTTCTTT | CASSLNGAGLTEAFF
TRBD1 | TRBJ2-7 | TRBV5-4 | - | TGTGCCAGCAGCTTAACAGGGGGGTACGAGCAGTACTTC | CASSLTGGYEQYF
- | TRBJ1-1 | TRBV13 | once | TGTGCCAGCAGCTTATGGGGCTCGGGCACTGAAGCTTTCTTT | CASSLWGSGTEAFF
- | TRBJ2-7 | TRBV6-2/TRBV6-3 | - | TGTGCCAGCAGTTACTTTGTAGCCTCCTACGAGCAGTACTTC | CASSYFVASYEQYF
TRBD1 | TRBJ1-4 | TRBV2 | - | TGTGCCAGCAGGAGACAGGGGGCTCCTGATGAAAAACTGTTTTTT | CASRRQGAPDEKLFF
- | TRBJ2-6 | TRBV19 | - | TGTGCCAGTAGCCCCGGCTTAGCGGGGGCCAACGTCCTGACTTTC | CASSPGLAGANVLTF
TRBD1 | TRBJ2-7 | TRBV6-6 | - | TGTGCCAGCAGTCCTAGATCCGGGACAGGGGGAATCTACGAGCAGTACTTC | CASSPRSGTGGIYEQYF
TRBD2 | TRBJ2-2 | TRBV5-1 | - | TGCGCCAGCAGCCCGACATCGGGAGGGCAGGTGAACACCGGGGAGCTGTTTTTT | CASSPTSGGQVNTGELFF
TRBD2 | TRBJ2-7 | TRBV7-2 | once | TGTGCCAGCAGCTTACGGGGGGGATACGAGCAGTACTTC | CASSLRGGYEQYF
- | TRBJ1-1 | TRBV9 | - | TGTGCCAGCAGACCTCCCGGGAACACTGAAGCTTTCTTT | CASRPPGNTEAFF
- | TRBJ1-1 | TRBV24-1 | - | TGTGCCACCAGTCGTGGGGCAGCGATCATGAACACTGAAGCTTTCTTT | CATSRGAAIMNTEAFF
- | TRBJ2-1 | TRBV2 | - | TGTGCCAGCAGTGTTGGGGCGGGGTATAATGAGCAGTTCTTC | CASSVGAGYNEQFF
- | TRBJ2-7 | TRBV10-2 | - | TGCGCCAGCAGCCACAGGGAGTACGAGCAGTACTTC | CASSHREYEQYF
- | TRBJ2-7 | TRBV5-6 | - | TGTGCCAGCAGCTACAGGGACGAGCAGTACTTC | CASSYRDEQYF
- | TRBJ1-4 | TRBV27 | once | TGTGCCAGCAGTAGCCGGACAGATGAAAAACTGTTTTTT | CASSSRTDEKLFF
TRBD1 | TRBJ1-1 | TRBV25-1 | - | TGTGCCAGCAGTGAATCAAGGACAGGGGGCACTGAAGCTTTCTTT | CASSESRTGGTEAFF
- | TRBJ1-1 | TRBV2 | - | TGTGCCAGCAGTGTCCTGGGGGGAGGTGGTTACACTGAAGCTTTCTTT | CASSVLGGGGYTEAFF
- | TRBJ1-5 | TRBV6-5 | - | TGTGCCAGTACGCGAGGGGGTAGCAATCAGCCCCAGCATTTT | CASTRGGSNQPQHF
TRBD2 | TRBJ2-7 | TRBV9 | once | TGTGCCAGCAGCGTAGATGGGACTAGTGATTACGAGCAGTACTTC | CASSVDGTSDYEQYF
- | TRBJ2-7 | TRBV4-1 | - | TGCGCCAGCAGCCAATATGGGCTCCGACAATCCAGCTACGAGCAGTACTTC | CASSQYGLRQSSYEQYF